This T cell receptor (beta chain) was sequenced during a study of T cells in Graves' hyperthyroidism and ophthalmopathy. Patients aged 18 to 65 had newly diagnosed hyperthyroidism lasting under 2 months. Germline-derived CDR1 and CDR2 are SEHNR and FQNEAQ (reference sequence). Trimming pared 5 bases from V and 7 bases from J, leaving 14 bases between. The CDR3 sequence is 13 residues long. Amplified TCR beta CDR3 regions came from RNA transcripts. Using the HTBI primer set, a first-round RT-PCR was run on the TCR CDR3. TCRdb re-analysed the multiplex PCR reads in MiXCR, keeping a single row per CDR3 protein. Of just over 550,000 distinct CDR3 sequences listed, around 42% were seen once; the top ten hold roughly 8.2%. Overall study results and limits: Through a model of 13 V-J features, ophthalmopathy was separated from stable hyperthyroidism.

This clonotype was counted many times. Its antigen remains unknown. The specimen sequenced was peripheral blood or thyroid tissue (not recorded which). This chain uses TRBV7-9 with TRBJ1-2, with D perhaps TRBD1 (6 bases). The origin of this receptor is a woman aged 18-29 years with Graves' hyperthyroidism. CDR3: CASSTNTGFGYTF. In nucleotides, the CDR3 is TGTGCCAGCAGCACCAATACAGGGTTTGGCTACACCTTC.